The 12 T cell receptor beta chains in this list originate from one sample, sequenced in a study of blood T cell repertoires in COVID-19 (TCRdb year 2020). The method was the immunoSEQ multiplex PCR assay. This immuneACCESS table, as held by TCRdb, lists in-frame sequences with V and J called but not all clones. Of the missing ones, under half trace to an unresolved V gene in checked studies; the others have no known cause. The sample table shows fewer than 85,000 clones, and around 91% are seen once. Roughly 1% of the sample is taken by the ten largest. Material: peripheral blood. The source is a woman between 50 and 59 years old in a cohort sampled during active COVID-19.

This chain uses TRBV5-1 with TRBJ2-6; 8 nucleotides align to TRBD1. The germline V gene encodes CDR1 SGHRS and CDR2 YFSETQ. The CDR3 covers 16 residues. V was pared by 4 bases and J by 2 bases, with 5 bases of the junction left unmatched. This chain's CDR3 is CASSPGGQAGANVLTF. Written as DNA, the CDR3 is TGCGCCAGCAGCCCAGGGGGCCAGGCTGGGGCCAACGTCCTGACTTTC.

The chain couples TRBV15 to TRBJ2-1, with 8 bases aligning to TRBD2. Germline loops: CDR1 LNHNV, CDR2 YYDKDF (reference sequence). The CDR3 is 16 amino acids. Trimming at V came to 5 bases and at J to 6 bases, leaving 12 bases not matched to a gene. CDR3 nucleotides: TGTGCCACCAGCCTGCGCGCCGGGACTAGGGGCAATGAGCAGTTCTTC. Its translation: CATSLRAGTRGNEQFF.

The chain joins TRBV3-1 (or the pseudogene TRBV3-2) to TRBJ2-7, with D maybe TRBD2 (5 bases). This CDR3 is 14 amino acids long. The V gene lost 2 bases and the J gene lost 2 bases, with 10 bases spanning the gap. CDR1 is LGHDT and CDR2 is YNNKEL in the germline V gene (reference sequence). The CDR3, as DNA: TGTGCCAGCAGCCAAATTGCGGGTGCCTACGAGCAGTACTTC. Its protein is CASSQIAGAYEQYF.

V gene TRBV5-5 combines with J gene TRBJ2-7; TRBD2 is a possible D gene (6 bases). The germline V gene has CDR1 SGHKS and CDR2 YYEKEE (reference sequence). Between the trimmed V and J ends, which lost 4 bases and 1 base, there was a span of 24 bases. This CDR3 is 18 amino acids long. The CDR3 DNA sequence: TGTGCCAGCAGCCCGTGGGGGGTCATATTAGAGGCTTCCTACGAGCAGTACTTC. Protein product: CASSPWGVILEASYEQYF. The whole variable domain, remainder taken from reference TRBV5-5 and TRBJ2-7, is DAGVTQSPTHLIKTRGQQVTLRCSPISGHKSVSWYQQVLGQGPQFIFQYYEKEERGRGNFPDRFSARQFPNYSSELNVNALLLGDSALYLCASSPWGVILEASYEQYFGPGTRLTVT.

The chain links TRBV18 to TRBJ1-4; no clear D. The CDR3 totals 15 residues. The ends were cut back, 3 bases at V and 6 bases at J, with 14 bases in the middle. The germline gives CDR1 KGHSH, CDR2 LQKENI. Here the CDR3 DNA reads TGTGCCAGCTCACCCTTGTCGCGGAGGGATGAAAAACTGTTTTTT. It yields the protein CASSPLSRRDEKLFF.

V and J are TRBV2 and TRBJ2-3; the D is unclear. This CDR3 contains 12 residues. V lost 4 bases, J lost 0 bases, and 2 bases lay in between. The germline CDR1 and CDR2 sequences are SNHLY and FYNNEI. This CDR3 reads CASSVSTDTQYF. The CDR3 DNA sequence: TGTGCCAGCAGTGTAAGCACAGATACGCAGTATTTT.

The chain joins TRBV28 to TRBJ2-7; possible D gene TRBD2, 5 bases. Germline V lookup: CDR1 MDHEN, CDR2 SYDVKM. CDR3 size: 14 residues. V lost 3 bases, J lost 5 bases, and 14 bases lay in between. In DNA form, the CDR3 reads TGTGCCAGCAGTTTGGGCAGGAGGAGCGACGAGCAGTACTTC. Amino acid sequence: CASSLGRRSDEQYF.

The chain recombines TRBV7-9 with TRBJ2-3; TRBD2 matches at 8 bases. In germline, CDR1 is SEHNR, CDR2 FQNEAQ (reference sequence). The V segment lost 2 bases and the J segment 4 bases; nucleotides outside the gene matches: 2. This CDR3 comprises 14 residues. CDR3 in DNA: TGTGCCAGCAGCTTAACTAGCGGCGCAGATACGCAGTATTTT. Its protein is CASSLTSGADTQYF.

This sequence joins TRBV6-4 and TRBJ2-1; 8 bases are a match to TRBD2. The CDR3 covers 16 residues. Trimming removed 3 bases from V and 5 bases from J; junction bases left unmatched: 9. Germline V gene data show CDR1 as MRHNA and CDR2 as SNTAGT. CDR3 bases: TGTGCCAGCAGTGAGGCGCCGGGAGGGCCCAACAATGAGCAGTTCTTC. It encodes CASSEAPGGPNNEQFF.

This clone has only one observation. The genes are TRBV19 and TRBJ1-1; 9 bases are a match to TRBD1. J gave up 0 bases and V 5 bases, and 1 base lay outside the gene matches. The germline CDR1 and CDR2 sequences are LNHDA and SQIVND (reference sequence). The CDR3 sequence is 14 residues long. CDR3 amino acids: CASSRDRVNTEAFF. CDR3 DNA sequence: TGTGCCAGTAGTCGGGACAGGGTGAACACTGAAGCTTTCTTT.

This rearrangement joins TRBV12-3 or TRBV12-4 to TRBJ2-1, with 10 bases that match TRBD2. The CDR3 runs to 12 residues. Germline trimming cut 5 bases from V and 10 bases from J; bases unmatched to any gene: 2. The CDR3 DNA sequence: TGTGCCAGCAGTCCACTAGCGGGAGAGCAGTTCTTC. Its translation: CASSPLAGEQFF.

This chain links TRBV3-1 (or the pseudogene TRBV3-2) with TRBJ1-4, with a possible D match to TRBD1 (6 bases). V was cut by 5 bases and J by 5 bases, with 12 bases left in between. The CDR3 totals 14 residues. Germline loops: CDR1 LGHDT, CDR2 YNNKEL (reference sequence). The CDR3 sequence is CASSSGTKNEKLFF. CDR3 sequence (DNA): TGTGCCAGCAGCTCCGGGACAAAGAATGAAAAACTGTTTTTT.